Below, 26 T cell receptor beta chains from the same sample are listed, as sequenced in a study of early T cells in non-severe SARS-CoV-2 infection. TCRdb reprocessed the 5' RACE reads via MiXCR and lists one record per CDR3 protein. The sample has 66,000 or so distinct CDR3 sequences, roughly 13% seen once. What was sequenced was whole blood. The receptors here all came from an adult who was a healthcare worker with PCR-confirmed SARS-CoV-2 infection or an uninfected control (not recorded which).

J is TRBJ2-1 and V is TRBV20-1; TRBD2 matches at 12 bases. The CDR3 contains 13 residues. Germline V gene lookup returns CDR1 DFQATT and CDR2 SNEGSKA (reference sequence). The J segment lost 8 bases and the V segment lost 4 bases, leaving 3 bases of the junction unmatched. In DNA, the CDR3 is TGCAGTGCTACGGGACTAGCGGGCTATGAGCAGTTCTTC. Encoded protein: CSATGLAGYEQFF.

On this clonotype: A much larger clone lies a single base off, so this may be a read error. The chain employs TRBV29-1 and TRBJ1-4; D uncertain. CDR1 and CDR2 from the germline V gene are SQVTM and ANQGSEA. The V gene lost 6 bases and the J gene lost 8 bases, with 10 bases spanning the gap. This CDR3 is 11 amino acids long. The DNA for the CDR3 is TGCAGCGTCAGGAAGCTCGAAAAACTGTTTTTT. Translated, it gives CSVRKLEKLFF.

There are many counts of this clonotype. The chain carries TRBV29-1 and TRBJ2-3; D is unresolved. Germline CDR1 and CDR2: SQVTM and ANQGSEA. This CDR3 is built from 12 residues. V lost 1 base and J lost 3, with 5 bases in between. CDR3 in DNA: TGCAGCGTTGAAGGCGGAACAGATACGCAGTATTTT. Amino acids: CSVEGGTDTQYF.

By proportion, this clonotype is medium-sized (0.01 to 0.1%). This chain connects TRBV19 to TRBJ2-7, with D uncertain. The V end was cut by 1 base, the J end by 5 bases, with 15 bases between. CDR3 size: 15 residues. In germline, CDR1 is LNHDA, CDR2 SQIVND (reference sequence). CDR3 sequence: CASSIAQEITHEQYF. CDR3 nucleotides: TGTGCCAGTAGTATAGCTCAAGAGATAACCCACGAGCAGTACTTC.

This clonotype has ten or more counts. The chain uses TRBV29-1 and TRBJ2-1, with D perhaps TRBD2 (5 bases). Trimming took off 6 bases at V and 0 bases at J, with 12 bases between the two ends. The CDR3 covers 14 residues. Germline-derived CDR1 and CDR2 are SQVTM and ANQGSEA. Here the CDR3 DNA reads TGCAGCGTCCCGACTAAATCCTCCTACAATGAGCAGTTCTTC. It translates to CSVPTKSSYNEQFF.

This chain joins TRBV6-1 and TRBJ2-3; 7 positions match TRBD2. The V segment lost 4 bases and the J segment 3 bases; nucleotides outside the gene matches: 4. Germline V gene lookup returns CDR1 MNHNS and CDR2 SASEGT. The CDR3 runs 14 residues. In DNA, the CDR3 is TGTGCCAGCAGTGGGACTAGACGGACAGATACGCAGTATTTT. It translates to CASSGTRRTDTQYF.

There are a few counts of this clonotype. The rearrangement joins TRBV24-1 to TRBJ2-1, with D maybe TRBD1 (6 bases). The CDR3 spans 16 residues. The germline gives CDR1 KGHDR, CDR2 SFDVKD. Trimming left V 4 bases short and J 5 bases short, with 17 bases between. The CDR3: CATSDRDRSLDNEQFF. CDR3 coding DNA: TGTGCCACCAGTGACCGCGACAGGTCCCTAGACAATGAGCAGTTCTTC.

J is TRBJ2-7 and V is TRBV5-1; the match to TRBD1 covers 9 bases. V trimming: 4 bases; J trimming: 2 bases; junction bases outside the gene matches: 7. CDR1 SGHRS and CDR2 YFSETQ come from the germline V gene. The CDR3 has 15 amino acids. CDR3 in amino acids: CASSPGTGITYEQYF. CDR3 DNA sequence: TGCGCCAGCAGCCCCGGGACAGGGATCACCTACGAGCAGTACTTC. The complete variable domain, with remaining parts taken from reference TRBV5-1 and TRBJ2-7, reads KAGVTQTPRYLIKTRGQQVTLSCSPISGHRSVSWYQQTPGQGLQFLFEYFSETQRNKGNFPGRFSGRQFSNSRSEMNVSTLELGDSALYLCASSPGTGITYEQYFGPGTRLTVT.

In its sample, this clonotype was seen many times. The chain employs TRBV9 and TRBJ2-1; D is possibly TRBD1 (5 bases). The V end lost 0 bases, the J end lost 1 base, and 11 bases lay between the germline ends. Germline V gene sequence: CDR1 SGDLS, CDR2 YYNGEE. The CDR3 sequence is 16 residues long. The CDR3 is CASSVATRTSYNEQFF. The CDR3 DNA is TGTGCCAGCAGCGTAGCTACTCGGACATCCTACAATGAGCAGTTCTTC.

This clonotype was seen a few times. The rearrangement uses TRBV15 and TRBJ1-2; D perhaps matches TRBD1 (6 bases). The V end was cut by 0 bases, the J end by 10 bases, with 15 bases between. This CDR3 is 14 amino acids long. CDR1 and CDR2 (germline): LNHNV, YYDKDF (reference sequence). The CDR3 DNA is TGTGCCACCAGCAGAGAAGGGACAAGGGCCTTCTACACCTTC. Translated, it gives CATSREGTRAFYTF.

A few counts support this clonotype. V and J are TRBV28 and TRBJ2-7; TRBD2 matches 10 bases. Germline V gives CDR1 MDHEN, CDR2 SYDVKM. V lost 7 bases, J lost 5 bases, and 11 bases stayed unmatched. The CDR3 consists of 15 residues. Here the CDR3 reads CASTPLLAGEDEQYF. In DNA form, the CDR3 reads TGTGCCAGCACCCCATTGCTAGCGGGAGAGGACGAGCAGTACTTC.

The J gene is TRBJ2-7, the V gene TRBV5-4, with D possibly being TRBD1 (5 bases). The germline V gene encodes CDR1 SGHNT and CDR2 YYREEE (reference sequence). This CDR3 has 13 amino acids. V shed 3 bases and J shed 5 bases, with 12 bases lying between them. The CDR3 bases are TGTGCCAGCAGCTCGCAGGGCCGGGACGAGCAGTACTTC. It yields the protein CASSSQGRDEQYF.

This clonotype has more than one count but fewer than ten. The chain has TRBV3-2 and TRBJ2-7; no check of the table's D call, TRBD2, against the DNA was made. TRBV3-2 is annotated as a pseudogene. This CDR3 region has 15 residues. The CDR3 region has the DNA TGTGCCAGCAGCCACGAGGGAAGGAGAGGTTACGAGCAGTACTTC. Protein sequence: CASSHEGRRGYEQYF.

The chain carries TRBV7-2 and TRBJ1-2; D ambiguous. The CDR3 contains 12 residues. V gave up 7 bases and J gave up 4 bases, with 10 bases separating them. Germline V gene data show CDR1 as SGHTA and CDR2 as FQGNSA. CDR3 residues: CASTEGGYGYTF. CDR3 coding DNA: TGTGCCAGCACTGAGGGCGGCTATGGCTACACCTTC.

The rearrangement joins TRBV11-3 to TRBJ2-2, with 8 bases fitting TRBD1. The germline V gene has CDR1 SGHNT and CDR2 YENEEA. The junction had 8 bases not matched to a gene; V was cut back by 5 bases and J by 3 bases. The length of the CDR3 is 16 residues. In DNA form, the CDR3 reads TGTGCCAGCAGCCGTCAGGGGGCGGCCCACACCGGGGAGCTGTTTTTT. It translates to CASSRQGAAHTGELFF.

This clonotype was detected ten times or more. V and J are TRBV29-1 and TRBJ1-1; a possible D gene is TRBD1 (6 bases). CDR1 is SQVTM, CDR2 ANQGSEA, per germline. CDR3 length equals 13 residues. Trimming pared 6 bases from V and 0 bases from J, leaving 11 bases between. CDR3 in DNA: TGCAGCGTACAGGGCCGTGTGAACACTGAAGCTTTCTTT. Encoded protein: CSVQGRVNTEAFF.

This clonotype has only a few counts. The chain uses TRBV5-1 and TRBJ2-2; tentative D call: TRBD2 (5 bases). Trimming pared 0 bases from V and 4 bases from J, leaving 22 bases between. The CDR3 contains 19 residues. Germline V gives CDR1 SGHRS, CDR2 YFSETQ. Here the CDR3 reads CASSLEGGRAIRSTGELFF. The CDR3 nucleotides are TGCGCCAGCAGCTTGGAGGGTGGGAGAGCGATCCGGAGCACCGGGGAGCTGTTTTTT. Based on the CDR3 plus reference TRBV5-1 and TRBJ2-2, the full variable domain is KAGVTQTPRYLIKTRGQQVTLSCSPISGHRSVSWYQQTPGQGLQFLFEYFSETQRNKGNFPGRFSGRQFSNSRSEMNVSTLELGDSALYLCASSLEGGRAIRSTGELFFGEGSRLTVL.

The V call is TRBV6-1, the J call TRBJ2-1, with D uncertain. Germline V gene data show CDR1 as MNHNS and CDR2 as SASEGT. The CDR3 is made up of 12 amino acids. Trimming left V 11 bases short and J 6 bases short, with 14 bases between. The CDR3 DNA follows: TGTGCCTCCGATCTCCGGTCCAATGAGCAGTTCTTC. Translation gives CASDLRSNEQFF.

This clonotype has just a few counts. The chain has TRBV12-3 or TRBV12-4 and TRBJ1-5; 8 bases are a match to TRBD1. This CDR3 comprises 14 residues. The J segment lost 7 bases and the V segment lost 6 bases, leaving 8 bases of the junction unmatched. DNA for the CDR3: TGTGCCAGCAGCCTAGGACAGGGCCCGCAGCCCCAGCATTTT. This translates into CASSLGQGPQPQHF.

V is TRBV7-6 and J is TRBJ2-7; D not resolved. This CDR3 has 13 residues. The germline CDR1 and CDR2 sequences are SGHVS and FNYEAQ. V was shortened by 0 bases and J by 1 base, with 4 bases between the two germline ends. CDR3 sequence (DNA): TGTGCCAGCAGCTTAGCGGAGTCCTACGAGCAGTACTTC. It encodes CASSLAESYEQYF.

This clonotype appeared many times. The CDR3 region has the DNA TGTGCCAGCAGACCGGGGGCTAACTTAGCCAAAAACATTCAGTACTTC. Amino acid sequence: CASRPGANLAKNIQYF. The chain uses TRBV11-2 and TRBJ2-4; the D call may be TRBD1 or TRBD2 (6 bases each). Germline V lookup: CDR1 SGHAT, CDR2 FQNNGV. Trimming removed 6 bases at V and 0 bases at J, with 15 bases between. CDR3 length: 16 residues.

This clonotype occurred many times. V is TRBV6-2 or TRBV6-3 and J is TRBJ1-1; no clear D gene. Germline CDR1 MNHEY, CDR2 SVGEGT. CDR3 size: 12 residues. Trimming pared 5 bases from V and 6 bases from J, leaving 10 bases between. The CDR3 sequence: CASSLSIAEAFF. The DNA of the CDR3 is TGTGCCAGCAGTCTCTCAATCGCTGAAGCTTTCTTT.

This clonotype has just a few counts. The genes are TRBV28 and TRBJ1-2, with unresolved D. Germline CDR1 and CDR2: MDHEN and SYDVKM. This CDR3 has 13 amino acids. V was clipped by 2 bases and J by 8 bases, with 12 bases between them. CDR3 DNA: TGTGCCAGCAGTTTACTTAACTCTGGAGGCTACACCTTC. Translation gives CASSLLNSGGYTF.

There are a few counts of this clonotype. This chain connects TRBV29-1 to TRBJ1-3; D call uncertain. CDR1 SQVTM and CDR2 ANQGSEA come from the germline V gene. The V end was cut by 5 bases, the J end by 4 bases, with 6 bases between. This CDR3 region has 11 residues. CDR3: CSVLVGNTIYF. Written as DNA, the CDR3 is TGCAGCGTTTTGGTAGGAAACACCATATATTTT.

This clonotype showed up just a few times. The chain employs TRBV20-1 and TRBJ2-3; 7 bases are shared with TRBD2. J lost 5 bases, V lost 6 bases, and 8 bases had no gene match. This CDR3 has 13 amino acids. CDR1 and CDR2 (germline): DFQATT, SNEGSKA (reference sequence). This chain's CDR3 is CSAWGGGRDTQYF. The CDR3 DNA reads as TGCAGTGCCTGGGGGGGAGGAAGAGATACGCAGTATTTT.

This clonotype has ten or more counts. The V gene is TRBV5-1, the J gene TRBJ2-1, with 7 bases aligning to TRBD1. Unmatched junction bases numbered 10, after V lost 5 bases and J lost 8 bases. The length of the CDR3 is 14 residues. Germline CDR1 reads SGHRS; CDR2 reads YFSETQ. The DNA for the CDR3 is TGCGCCAGCAGTAAAGGGGGCGTGTTCGATGAGCAGTTCTTC. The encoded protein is CASSKGGVFDEQFF.